A single sample gave rise to the 21 T cell receptor beta chains below, sequenced in a study of blood T cells in healthy people across ages. A second PCR, run for roughly 7 to 11 cycles, used a sample-barcoded 5' primer plus a J-beta primer mix. TCRdb called the 5' RACE reads again in MiXCR, with one record for every CDR3 protein. The repertoire holds about 1.4 million distinct CDR3 sequences, roughly 64% seen once, with over 6.5% in the top ten. The sequencing sample was made of blood. Every receptor here comes from a man younger than 35 in good health.

This clonotype was seen only once. The gene calls are TRBV20-1 and TRBJ2-3; D is uncertain. Germline CDR1 is DFQATT and CDR2 is SNEGSKA (reference sequence). This CDR3 comprises 14 residues. Trimming removed 3 bases at V and 1 base at J, with 11 bases between. CDR3 amino acids: CSASRTKGTDTQYF. CDR3 nucleotides: TGCAGTGCTAGCAGGACCAAGGGCACAGATACGCAGTATTTT.

The rearrangement uses TRBV10-3 and TRBJ1-6; D is perhaps TRBD1 (5 bases). V shed 3 bases and J shed 8 bases, with 8 bases lying between them. Looked up from germline, CDR1 is ENHRY and CDR2 is SYGVKD. The CDR3 sequence is 13 residues long. CDR3 in DNA: TGTGCCATCAGTGACTCGGGGGATTCACCCCTCCACTTT. Encoded protein: CAISDSGDSPLHF.

This clonotype has a handful of counts. The gene calls are TRBV27 and TRBJ2-1; 7 nucleotides agree with TRBD1. The CDR3 is 16 residues long. CDR1 MNHEY and CDR2 SMNVEV come from the germline V gene (reference sequence). The V and J ends lost 5 bases and 5 bases, in that order; junction bases with no gene match: 12. CDR3 bases: TGTGCCAGCAGTCCCTCCCGGGACAGATTTCACAATGAGCAGTTCTTC. It translates to CASSPSRDRFHNEQFF.

For the CDR3, the DNA is TGTGCCAGCAGCTTAGATGGGGGGAGCGGGAACATTCAGTACTTC. Protein product: CASSLDGGSGNIQYF. The rearrangement joins TRBV7-2 to TRBJ2-4; possibly TRBD2 for D (6 bases). Deletions cut 1 base from V and 7 bases from J, with 14 bases between. Germline V gene sequence: CDR1 SGHTA, CDR2 FQGNSA. The CDR3 sequence is 15 residues long. Filled out from reference TRBV7-2 and TRBJ2-4, the complete variable domain reads GAGVSQSPSNKVTEKGKDVELRCDPISGHTALYWYRQSLGQGLEFLIYFQGNSAPDKSGLPSDRFSAERTGGSVSTLTIQRTQQEDSAVYLCASSLDGGSGNIQYFGAGTRLSVL.

This sequence joins TRBV20-1 and TRBJ1-2, with D possibly TRBD1 on 6 matching bases. The CDR3 extends over 13 amino acids. The V end lost 4 bases, the J end lost 3 bases, and 12 bases lay between the germline ends. Germline V gives CDR1 DFQATT, CDR2 SNEGSKA (reference sequence). The CDR3 reads CSATGEGDYGYTF. The CDR3 nucleotides read TGCAGTGCTACAGGGGAGGGGGACTATGGCTACACCTTC.

The chain is built from TRBV6-6 and TRBJ2-1; no clear D. This CDR3 is built from 13 residues. The V gene's germline CDR1 is MNHNY and CDR2 SVGAGI (reference sequence). Trimming cost V 2 bases and J 5 bases, with 7 bases left between them. In DNA form, the CDR3 reads TGTGCCAGCAGTTACGGCAGCCACAATGAGCAGTTCTTC. This translates into CASSYGSHNEQFF.

The gene calls are TRBV27 and TRBJ2-7; 10 positions agree with TRBD2. The length of the CDR3 is 16 residues. V lost 6 bases to trimming and J lost 2 bases; unmatched junction nucleotides: 10. Germline CDR1 and CDR2: MNHEY and SMNVEV (reference sequence). The CDR3 protein is CASSRHTSGATYEQYF. Here the CDR3 DNA reads TGTGCCAGCAGCCGACATACTAGCGGGGCGACCTACGAGCAGTACTTC.

This chain uses TRBV20-1 with TRBJ2-5; D call uncertain. The CDR3 has 16 residues. V lost 4 bases to trimming and J lost 4 bases, with 22 bases between them. CDR1 is DFQATT, CDR2 SNEGSKA, per germline (reference sequence). The CDR3 bases are TGCAGTGCTAACAATCTAACCGGTTCTTGGGCAGAGACCCAGTACTTC. Its protein product is CSANNLTGSWAETQYF.

This clonotype showed up just a few times. The rearrangement uses TRBV4-1 and TRBJ2-5; 8 bases line up with TRBD2. CDR3 length: 16 residues. Germline CDR1 is MGHRA and CDR2 is YSYEKL. J lost 0 bases, V lost 4 bases, and 7 bases had no gene match. CDR3 region: CASSPQTSADQETQYF. CDR3 sequence (DNA): TGCGCCAGCAGCCCGCAGACTAGCGCGGACCAAGAGACCCAGTACTTC.

In its sample, this clonotype is medium-sized (0.01 to 0.1%). The rearrangement links TRBV6-2 or TRBV6-3 to TRBJ2-6, with no clear D. The V gene's germline CDR1 is MNHEY and CDR2 SVGEGT. Trimming removed 2 bases at V and 0 bases at J, with 5 bases between. There are 15 residues in the CDR3. The DNA for the CDR3 is TGTGCCAGCAGTTACGGCCTCTCTGGGGCCAACGTCCTGACTTTC. Translated, it gives CASSYGLSGANVLTF.

This chain joins TRBV3-1 and TRBJ2-7; D is unresolved. V was clipped by 0 bases and J by 10 bases, with 7 bases between them. Germline CDR1 reads LGHDT; CDR2 reads YNNKEL (reference sequence). The CDR3 is 11 amino acids. The CDR3 protein is CASSQDRRQYF. The CDR3 nucleotides read TGTGCCAGCAGCCAAGACCGCAGACAGTACTTC.

The V call is TRBV11-2, the J call TRBJ2-3, with 7 bases fitting TRBD2. The germline V gene has CDR1 SGHAT and CDR2 FQNNGV. The CDR3 is made up of 17 amino acids. With 3 bases clipped from V and 2 bases from J, the junction kept 11 bases outside the gene matches. The CDR3 spells CASSFSRTSAFTDTQYF. The CDR3 region has the DNA TGTGCCAGCAGCTTTAGCCGTACTAGCGCCTTCACAGATACGCAGTATTTT. The full variable domain, its missing parts supplied by reference TRBV11-2 and TRBJ2-3, is EAGVAQSPRYKIIEKRQSVAFWCNPISGHATLYWYQQILGQGPKLLIQFQNNGVVDDSQLPKDRFSAERLKGVDSTLKIQPAKLEDSAVYLCASSFSRTSAFTDTQYFGPGTRLTVL.

The gene calls are TRBV6-5 and TRBJ2-1, with 9 bases matching TRBD1. This CDR3 is built from 15 residues. V shed 5 bases, J shed 1 base, and the junction held 3 bases outside the gene matches. CDR1 is MNHEY and CDR2 is SVGAGI in the germline V gene. In DNA form, the CDR3 reads TGTGCCAGCAGTGAACAGGGGGCATCCTACAATGAGCAGTTCTTC. Amino acids: CASSEQGASYNEQFF.

The table lists this clonotype with a few counts. The V gene is TRBV5-1, the J gene TRBJ2-1; possible D gene TRBD1, 6 bases. Germline-derived CDR1 and CDR2 are SGHRS and YFSETQ. Trimming removed 3 bases from V and 4 bases from J, with 17 bases in between. The CDR3 extends over 16 amino acids. The CDR3 nucleotides read TGCGCCAGCAGCTCTTTGGGGGCCCAATCATACAATGAGCAGTTCTTC. Translation gives CASSSLGAQSYNEQFF. Full variable domain (outside the CDR3, taken from reference TRBV5-1 and TRBJ2-1): KAGVTQTPRYLIKTRGQQVTLSCSPISGHRSVSWYQQTPGQGLQFLFEYFSETQRNKGNFPGRFSGRQFSNSRSEMNVSTLELGDSALYLCASSSLGAQSYNEQFFGPGTRLTVL.

This chain uses TRBV10-3 with TRBJ2-3, with TRBD2 identical over 9 bases. The CDR3 contains 18 residues. V trimming: 0 bases; J trimming: 3 bases; junction bases outside the gene matches: 10. Germline V CDR1 and CDR2: ENHRY, SYGVKD. The CDR3 spells CAISESLVAGVRTDTQYF. CDR3 DNA sequence: TGTGCCATCAGTGAGTCGTTAGTAGCGGGAGTACGGACAGATACGCAGTATTTT.

The sample holds a few counts of this clonotype. This rearrangement joins TRBV7-2 to TRBJ2-7; TRBD1 aligns across 11 bases. The germline V gene has CDR1 SGHTA and CDR2 FQGNSA. The CDR3 contains 14 residues. J gave up 6 bases and V 7 bases, and 8 bases lay outside the gene matches. The CDR3 nucleotides read TGTGCCAGCACCCGGGACAGGGGGATCGGCGAGCAGTACTTC. Its protein is CASTRDRGIGEQYF.

The table lists this clonotype with a few counts. For the CDR3, the DNA is TGTGCCATCAGTGAGTCGGAGGGAGACACTGAAGCTTTCTTT. Translation: CAISESEGDTEAFF. This sequence joins TRBV10-3 and TRBJ1-1, with D unclear. The germline V and J ends were trimmed by 0 bases and 3 bases, with 8 bases remaining between them. The CDR3 sequence is 14 residues long. The germline V gene has CDR1 ENHRY and CDR2 SYGVKD.

This rearrangement joins TRBV4-2 to TRBJ2-1, with D hard to call. The CDR3 has 14 residues. Germline CDR1 and CDR2: LGHNA and YNFKEQ. V dropped 4 bases and J dropped 8 bases, with 15 bases sitting between them. Here the CDR3 DNA reads TGTGCCAGCAGCCTCCCTACGGAATGGGATGAGCAGTTCTTC. Its protein product is CASSLPTEWDEQFF.

The V and J genes are TRBV29-1 and TRBJ1-1; 10 bases are a match to TRBD1. The CDR3 extends over 14 amino acids. Trimming took 7 bases from V and 4 from J; bases not matched to a gene: 9. Germline V gives CDR1 SQVTM, CDR2 ANQGSEA. The CDR3 bases are TGCAGCGCCCCGGGACAGGGGCAAGGCACTGAAGCTTTCTTT. Its translation is CSAPGQGQGTEAFF.

The chain joins TRBV27 to TRBJ2-4, with D maybe TRBD1 (5 bases). Judging by the DNA end, TRBJ2-5 fits better; the J call may be wrong. CDR1 and CDR2 (germline): MNHEY, SMNVEV (reference sequence). The CDR3 consists of 16 residues. The CDR3 is CASSSPSGQGRETQYF. As DNA, the CDR3 is TGTGCCAGCAGTTCCCCGTCCGGGCAGGGTAGGGAGACCCAGTACTTC.

Only a few counts were recorded for this clonotype. The chain carries TRBV11-2 and TRBJ2-3; TRBD1 is a possible D gene (5 bases). Trimming shortened V by 1 base and J by 3 bases, and 14 bases separated the two germline ends. Germline V gives CDR1 SGHAT, CDR2 FQNNGV. This CDR3 spans 16 amino acids. CDR3 amino acids: CASSLGFRVETDTQYF. CDR3 sequence (DNA): TGTGCCAGCAGCTTAGGTTTCAGGGTGGAAACAGATACGCAGTATTTT. The full variable domain, rest sourced from reference TRBV11-2 and TRBJ2-3, is EAGVAQSPRYKIIEKRQSVAFWCNPISGHATLYWYQQILGQGPKLLIQFQNNGVVDDSQLPKDRFSAERLKGVDSTLKIQPAKLEDSAVYLCASSLGFRVETDTQYFGPGTRLTVL.